Presented here are 10 T cell receptor beta chains from one specimen sequenced in a study of regulatory T cells in long-lasting Graves disease. CDR3 regions were amplified by Arm-PCR using iRepertoire HTBI primers to build TCR beta libraries. A single record per CDR3 protein comes from TCRdb applying MiXCR to the multiplex PCR reads. The data contain hundreds of thousands of distinct CDR3 sequences, roughly a sixth of them singletons. Stated time point: newly diagnosed GD, antithyroid drugs for less than 3 months. Construction of the TCR library relied on RNA isolated from PBMCs. The sample in question was peripheral blood mononuclear cells (PBMCs), obtained at new diagnosis, from a patient treated with antithyroid drugs. Receptors originate from a female donor with Graves disease.

This clonotype was seen a few times. The junction differs from germline at one of its ends, possibly a read error. The chain joins TRBV10-3 to TRBJ2-1; 11 bases map to TRBD2. CDR1 is ENHRY, CDR2 SYGVKD, per germline. CDR3 length: 13 amino acids. In nucleotides, the CDR3 is TGTGCCATCAGACTAGCGGGAGAATATGAGCATTTCTTC. Protein sequence: CAIRLAGEYEHFF.

V and J are TRBV20-1 and TRBJ1-1, with D unresolved. The germline V and J ends were trimmed by 5 bases and 0 bases, with 13 bases remaining between them. This CDR3 is built from 14 residues. Germline-derived CDR1 and CDR2 are DFQATT and SNEGSKA (reference sequence). The CDR3 sequence: CSAPPSGLNTEAFF. In DNA form, the CDR3 reads TGCAGTGCTCCCCCGTCGGGGTTGAACACTGAAGCTTTCTTT.

This clonotype appeared a few times. The chain combines TRBV6-1 with TRBJ2-6; a weak D match, TRBD1 (6 bases). This CDR3 region has 15 residues. Germline V gene sequence: CDR1 MNHNS, CDR2 SASEGT. Trimming left V 6 bases short and J 0 bases short, with 9 bases between. Here the CDR3 DNA reads TGTGCCAGCAGCAGACAGGACTCTGGGGCCAACGTCCTGACTTTC. Protein sequence: CASSRQDSGANVLTF.

In this sample, this clonotype turned up many times. The CDR3, as DNA: TGCAGTGTTGAGGATAGGGGTAGGGAGACCCAGTACTTC. This codes for CSVEDRGRETQYF. The chain is built from TRBV20-1 and TRBJ2-5; D possibly corresponds to TRBD1 (5 bases). Per the germline V gene, CDR1 is DFQATT and CDR2 is SNEGSKA (reference sequence). Trimming removed 7 bases at V and 5 bases at J, with 17 bases between. The length of the CDR3 is 13 residues.

This clonotype was detected many times. The chain joins TRBV6-2 or TRBV6-3 to TRBJ1-1; D may be TRBD1 (6 bases). Germline assignment: CDR1 MNHEY and CDR2 SVGEGT. Between the trimmed V and J ends, which lost 5 bases and 6 bases, there was a span of 16 bases. There are 14 residues in the CDR3. The CDR3 reads CASSPQGALAEAFF. The CDR3 region has the DNA TGTGCCAGCAGTCCACAGGGTGCTTTGGCTGAAGCTTTCTTT.

This clonotype was seen repeatedly, ten times or more. The chain combines TRBV6-2 or TRBV6-3 with TRBJ2-1; either TRBD1 or TRBD2 may fit D (5 bases each). V lost 6 bases, J lost 0 bases, and 27 bases lay in between. The CDR3 has 20 amino acids. Germline CDR1 and CDR2: MNHEY and SVGEGT. This CDR3 is CASSRRALKGTASSYNEQFF. As DNA, the CDR3 is TGTGCCAGCAGCCGTCGGGCCTTAAAGGGGACGGCAAGCTCCTACAATGAGCAGTTCTTC.

This clonotype was seen many times. The rearrangement uses TRBV3-1 and TRBJ1-2; 10 positions agree with TRBD1. Germline assignment: CDR1 LGHDT and CDR2 YNNKEL (reference sequence). The CDR3 is 15 residues long. V trimming: 4 bases; J trimming: 2 bases; junction bases outside the gene matches: 4. The CDR3 reads CASSLGGQGNYGYTF. The CDR3 nucleotides read TGTGCCAGCAGCCTAGGGGGACAGGGGAACTATGGCTACACCTTC.

This clonotype was recorded at least ten times. This chain links TRBV28 with TRBJ1-5; D is possibly TRBD1 (6 bases). V lost 5 bases to trimming and J lost 3 bases, with 17 bases between them. Germline lookup yields CDR1 MDHEN and CDR2 SYDVKM. CDR3 length: 16 amino acids. The CDR3 bases are TGTGCCAGCAGTACATTGGCGGGACACCCCAATCAGCCCCAGCATTTT. Protein sequence: CASSTLAGHPNQPQHF.

This clonotype was seen at least ten times. The V gene is TRBV12-3 or TRBV12-4, the J gene TRBJ2-7, with TRBD1 matching over 7 bases. The CDR3 has 14 residues. Germline trimming cut 6 bases from V and 4 bases from J; bases unmatched to any gene: 9. The chain's CDR3 is CASRNLDREYEQYF. The CDR3 DNA sequence: TGTGCCAGCAGAAATCTAGACAGGGAATACGAGCAGTACTTC.

This clonotype has a count of ten or more. The CDR3 DNA sequence: TGCAGTGCCACTCCATCCACAGGGATTTCCTACGAGCAGTACTTC. Encoded protein: CSATPSTGISYEQYF. The chain joins TRBV20-1 to TRBJ2-7; D perhaps matches TRBD1 (6 bases). CDR1 and CDR2 (germline): DFQATT, SNEGSKA (reference sequence). Trimming stripped 6 bases from V and 1 base from J, with 19 bases between. The CDR3 length is 15 residues.